This T cell receptor beta chain was identified during a study of blood T cell repertoires in COVID-19. Study context: The cDNA or gDNA used as material had been derived from T cells, B-cell-depleted T cells, or PBMCs.

Participants were placed into cohorts based on the clinical history they reported. V was pared by 7 bases and J by 0 bases, with 16 bases between. CDR3 length: 16 amino acids. Germline-derived CDR1 and CDR2 are KGHSH and LQKENI. Clones were sequenced by immunoSEQ multiplex PCR, and TCRdb holds only the in-frame ones, with some missing. This table has roughly 250,000 clones, 80% to 90% appearing once. The sequenced sample consisted of PBMCs or T cells enriched from blood (not recorded which). The rearrangement uses TRBV18 and TRBJ1-3; no reliable D call. This receptor was obtained from a woman aged 18-30 years who had recovered from COVID-19. The CDR3 loop reads CASFPGAPSSGNTIYF. The CDR3 nucleotides are TGTGCCAGCTTCCCTGGAGCACCGAGCTCTGGAAACACCATATATTTT.